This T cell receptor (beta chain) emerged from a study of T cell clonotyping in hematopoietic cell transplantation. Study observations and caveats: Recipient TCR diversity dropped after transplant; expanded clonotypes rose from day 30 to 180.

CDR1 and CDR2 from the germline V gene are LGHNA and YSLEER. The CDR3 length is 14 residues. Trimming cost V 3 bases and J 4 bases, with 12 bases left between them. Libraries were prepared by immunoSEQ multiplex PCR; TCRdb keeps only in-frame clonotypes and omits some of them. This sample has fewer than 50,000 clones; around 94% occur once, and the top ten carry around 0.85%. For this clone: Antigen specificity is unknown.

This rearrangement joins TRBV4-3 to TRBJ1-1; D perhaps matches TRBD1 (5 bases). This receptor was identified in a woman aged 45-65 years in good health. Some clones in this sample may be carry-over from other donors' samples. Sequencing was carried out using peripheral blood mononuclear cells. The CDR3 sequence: CASSQRGLSTEAFF. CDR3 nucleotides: TGCGCCAGCAGCCAGAGGGGACTGAGCACTGAAGCTTTCTTT.